The 30 T cell receptor beta chains below were found in one sample sequenced in a study of graft-versus-host responses after intestinal transplantation. TCRdb's table, derived via immunoSEQ multiplex PCR, lists solely in-frame clones and lacks some. The data hold 50,000 to 80,000 clones, with roughly 90% observed a single time. What these receptors recognize is not known. The sequenced sample was unstimulated CD8+ T cells sorted from spleen or lymph node cells, obtained before transplant. These receptors were collected from a human donor who was the organ donor for an intestinal transplant.

This sequence joins TRBV6-5 and TRBJ2-4, with TRBD1 matching over 10 bases. Per germline, CDR1 MNHEY and CDR2 SVGAGI. After removal of 4 bases from V and 6 bases from J, the junction contained 3 bases not matched to a gene. The CDR3 is 14 residues long. CDR3 nucleotides: TGTGCCAGCAGTTCGGGACAGGGGACAAACATTCAGTACTTC. This translates into CASSSGQGTNIQYF.

The rearrangement links TRBV27 to TRBJ2-7, with TRBD2 identical over 9 bases. The germline V gene has CDR1 MNHEY and CDR2 SMNVEV (reference sequence). This CDR3 is built from 16 residues. Trimming took 5 bases from V and 4 from J; bases not matched to a gene: 12. The CDR3 protein is CASSDLPTSGRYEQYF. The CDR3 coding sequence is TGTGCCAGCAGTGACCTTCCGACTAGCGGAAGATACGAGCAGTACTTC.

CDR3: CASSSTGGLSSQPQHF. The CDR3 nucleotides are TGTGCCAGCAGTTCGACAGGGGGCCTTAGTAGTCAGCCCCAGCATTTT. V usage is TRBV28 and J usage is TRBJ1-5, with TRBD1 matching 10 bases. This CDR3 has 16 amino acids. Germline V gene data show CDR1 as MDHEN and CDR2 as SYDVKM. V trimming: 4 bases; J trimming: 6 bases; junction bases outside the gene matches: 9.

The gene calls are TRBV25-1 and TRBJ2-3; D possibly corresponds to TRBD2 (5 bases). Germline CDR1 MGHDK, CDR2 SYGVNS. V dropped 3 bases and J dropped 10 bases, with 14 bases sitting between them. CDR3 length equals 13 residues. The CDR3: CASSERAAFAQYF. The CDR3 bases are TGTGCCAGCAGTGAGAGGGCAGCTTTCGCGCAGTATTTT.

The chain has TRBV5-4 and TRBJ2-7, with 8 bases that match TRBD2. After removal of 4 bases from V and 3 bases from J, the junction contained 9 bases not matched to a gene. CDR1 SGHNT and CDR2 YYREEE come from the germline V gene (reference sequence). The CDR3 runs to 15 residues. CDR3 in amino acids: CASSPGGLALYEQYF. The DNA of the CDR3 is TGTGCCAGCAGCCCGGGAGGGCTAGCGCTCTACGAGCAGTACTTC.

The rearrangement uses TRBV5-1 and TRBJ1-1, with TRBD1 as a possible D gene (5 bases). V was shortened by 4 bases and J by 1 base, with 5 bases between the two germline ends. The CDR3 totals 12 residues. In germline, CDR1 is SGHRS, CDR2 YFSETQ. In nucleotides, the CDR3 is TGCGCCAGCAGCCAGGGGAACACTGAAGCTTTCTTT. This codes for CASSQGNTEAFF.

V and J are TRBV5-4 and TRBJ2-1; perhaps TRBD1 as D (6 bases). V was trimmed by 4 bases and J by 4 bases, leaving 12 bases between them. CDR1 SGHNT and CDR2 YYREEE come from the germline V gene (reference sequence). The CDR3 runs to 14 residues. CDR3 nucleotide sequence: TGTGCCAGCAGCGGAAGGGACAATTACAATGAGCAGTTCTTC. Translation: CASSGRDNYNEQFF.

The chain joins TRBV19 to TRBJ2-3, with TRBD2 identical over 7 bases. J gave up 5 bases and V 6 bases, and 11 bases lay outside the gene matches. Germline V gene sequence: CDR1 LNHDA, CDR2 SQIVND (reference sequence). This CDR3 has 15 residues. CDR3 bases: TGTGCCAGTAGACCACTAGCGCGCGCTGGAGATACGCAGTATTTT. Translated, it gives CASRPLARAGDTQYF.

This chain connects TRBV28 to TRBJ2-1; TRBD2 is a possible D gene (5 bases). Trimming stripped 3 bases from V and 1 base from J, with 13 bases between. The germline V gene has CDR1 MDHEN and CDR2 SYDVKM. The CDR3 covers 16 residues. Here the CDR3 DNA reads TGTGCCAGCAGTTTTATTTGGCGGGCATCCTACAATGAGCAGTTCTTC. This sequence encodes CASSFIWRASYNEQFF.

J is TRBJ2-3 and V is TRBV5-1; 10 bases match TRBD2. Germline V gene sequence: CDR1 SGHRS, CDR2 YFSETQ. The CDR3 is 18 amino acids. Trimming at V came to 0 bases and at J to 0 bases, leaving 7 bases not matched to a gene. The CDR3 sequence is CASSLELAGRSSTDTQYF. The CDR3 DNA follows: TGCGCCAGCAGCTTGGAACTAGCGGGGAGATCTAGCACAGATACGCAGTATTTT.

The chain carries TRBV11-2 and TRBJ2-7; no definite D call. From germline, CDR1 is SGHAT and CDR2 FQNNGV. This CDR3 spans 15 amino acids. Trimming left V 0 bases short and J 2 bases short, with 11 bases between. The CDR3 reads CASSLDTRLTYEQYF. The CDR3 DNA is TGTGCCAGCAGCTTAGATACCAGGTTGACCTACGAGCAGTACTTC.

This clone was found a few times. The chain uses TRBV4-3 and TRBJ2-3, with TRBD2 identical over 12 bases. CDR3 length: 20 amino acids. Germline V gene sequence: CDR1 LGHNA, CDR2 YSLEER. Trimming cost V 0 bases and J 5 bases; bases outside gene matches: 15. The CDR3 loop reads CASSQDSLGLAGFLGDTQYF. Here the CDR3 DNA reads TGCGCCAGCAGCCAAGATAGTCTGGGACTAGCGGGTTTTCTGGGAGATACGCAGTATTTT.

The chain recombines TRBV2 with TRBJ2-4, with TRBD1 matching over 9 bases. This CDR3 has 13 residues. Per the germline V gene, CDR1 is SNHLY and CDR2 is FYNNEI. The V and J ends lost 8 bases and 5 bases, in that order; junction bases with no gene match: 4. For the CDR3, the DNA is TGTGCCAGCCTCCGGACAGGGGAAAACATTCAGTACTTC. The encoded protein is CASLRTGENIQYF.

V usage is TRBV11-2 and J usage is TRBJ1-1, with unresolved D. V lost 5 bases to trimming and J lost 12 bases, with 10 bases between them. Germline assignment: CDR1 SGHAT and CDR2 FQNNGV. This CDR3 region has 10 residues. Here the CDR3 reads CASSDRQSFF. For the CDR3, the DNA is TGTGCCAGCAGCGACCGACAATCTTTCTTT.

The chain employs TRBV28 and TRBJ1-1, with D hard to call. The V gene's germline CDR1 is MDHEN and CDR2 SYDVKM. The CDR3 spans 13 residues. V dropped 7 bases and J dropped 0 bases, with 9 bases sitting between them. CDR3: CASTVAVNTEAFF. In DNA form, the CDR3 reads TGTGCCAGCACCGTGGCGGTGAACACTGAAGCTTTCTTT.

This chain connects TRBV13 to TRBJ1-2, with 10 bases identical to TRBD1. Germline CDR1 reads PRHDT; CDR2 reads FYEKMQ (reference sequence). CDR3 length: 18 amino acids. V was pared by 4 bases and J by 4 bases, with 15 bases of the junction left unmatched. The CDR3 DNA reads as TGTGCCAGCAGCTACGGGACAGGGGTAGTAGCCCCGTTCTATGGCTACACCTTC. Amino acid sequence: CASSYGTGVVAPFYGYTF.

The chain carries TRBV28 and TRBJ2-3, with TRBD1 matching 9 bases. CDR3 size: 15 residues. Trimming removed 6 bases from V and 2 bases from J; junction bases left unmatched: 6. Looked up from germline, CDR1 is MDHEN and CDR2 is SYDVKM. The CDR3 region is CASSSGQGLTDTQYF. DNA for the CDR3: TGTGCCAGCAGCTCGGGACAGGGACTCACAGATACGCAGTATTTT.

V usage is TRBV7-9 and J usage is TRBJ2-1; unclear D gene. CDR1 and CDR2 from the germline V gene are SEHNR and FQNEAQ (reference sequence). The CDR3 sequence is 12 residues long. V lost 6 bases and J lost 8, with 11 bases in between. The CDR3 DNA sequence: TGTGCCAGCAGAAAGAGTCAGGATGAGCAGTTCTTC. Protein sequence: CASRKSQDEQFF.

V usage is TRBV30 and J usage is TRBJ2-7, with 7 nucleotides matching TRBD1. J gave up 5 bases and V 0 bases, and 13 bases lay outside the gene matches. The CDR3 contains 16 residues. Per germline, CDR1 GTSNPN and CDR2 SVGIG (reference sequence). The CDR3 DNA follows: TGTGCCTGGAGTGTACACGGCCACCGGGACAGAAACGAGCAGTACTTC. Its translation is CAWSVHGHRDRNEQYF.

This clone appeared once. The V and J genes are TRBV28 and TRBJ2-7; D is perhaps TRBD2 (6 bases). V dropped 3 bases and J dropped 2 bases, with 14 bases sitting between them. The CDR3 spans 15 residues. The germline V gene has CDR1 MDHEN and CDR2 SYDVKM. CDR3 nucleotide sequence: TGTGCCAGCAGTTTCCGCGGAGGGCAGGCCTACGAGCAGTACTTC. This gives the protein CASSFRGGQAYEQYF.

A note on this clone: At one of its ends the junction is not consistent with the germline gene, which may arise from a read error. The chain carries TRBV7-7 and TRBJ2-7; 10 nucleotides align to TRBD1. Germline V lookup: CDR1 SSHAT, CDR2 FNYEAQ (reference sequence). The CDR3 has 14 residues. CDR3 coding DNA: TGTGCTAGCAGGCGACCCGGGACAGGGGTCGAGCAGTACTTC. It is translated as CASRRPGTGVEQYF.

The chain couples TRBV4-1 to TRBJ2-7, with 7 bases fitting TRBD2. Germline trimming cut 3 bases from V and 1 base from J; bases unmatched to any gene: 15. CDR3 length equals 18 residues. The germline gives CDR1 MGHRA, CDR2 YSYEKL. This chain's CDR3 is CASSQDQMGGVLSYEQYF. In DNA form, the CDR3 reads TGCGCCAGCAGCCAGGACCAAATGGGGGGGGTGTTATCCTACGAGCAGTACTTC.

This chain joins TRBV6-5 and TRBJ1-1, with 9 positions matching TRBD1. V shed 6 bases, J shed 4 bases, and the junction held 9 bases outside the gene matches. Germline CDR1 is MNHEY and CDR2 is SVGAGI. This CDR3 spans 15 amino acids. Here the CDR3 reads CASRVTGGEGTEAFF. CDR3 coding DNA: TGTGCCAGCAGGGTTACAGGGGGCGAGGGCACTGAAGCTTTCTTT.

The chain joins TRBV5-1 to TRBJ1-2; 12 nucleotides agree with TRBD1. The CDR3 length is 15 residues. Germline values: CDR1 SGHRS, CDR2 YFSETQ. V was pared by 7 bases and J by 1 base, with 5 bases of the junction left unmatched. CDR3: CASSRDRGHNYGYTF. In DNA, the CDR3 is TGCGCCAGCTCCCGGGACAGGGGGCATAACTATGGCTACACCTTC.

This chain joins TRBV27 and TRBJ2-7; 7 bases are a match to TRBD1. Germline V gives CDR1 MNHEY, CDR2 SMNVEV (reference sequence). V lost 7 bases and J lost 1; bases outside the gene matches: 4. The CDR3 loop spans 13 amino acids. Written as DNA, the CDR3 is TGTGCCAGCACCGAGACAGGGTCCTACGAGCAGTACTTC. It codes for CASTETGSYEQYF.

The rearrangement joins TRBV19 to TRBJ2-1; TRBD2 matches 13 bases. The CDR3 is made up of 18 amino acids. Germline-derived CDR1 and CDR2 are LNHDA and SQIVND (reference sequence). V trimming: 5 bases; J trimming: 0 bases; junction bases outside the gene matches: 7. The CDR3 loop reads CASSGGLAGMSSYNEQFF. The CDR3 DNA reads as TGTGCCAGTAGTGGGGGACTAGCGGGAATGAGCTCCTACAATGAGCAGTTCTTC.

This chain connects TRBV2 to TRBJ1-2; D remains unclear. The CDR3 spans 13 residues. Trimming removed 7 bases from V and 2 bases from J, with 11 bases in between. The germline V gene has CDR1 SNHLY and CDR2 FYNNEI. CDR3 DNA sequence: TGTGCCAGCACCCGACCGGGAAACTATGGCTACACCTTC. It yields the protein CASTRPGNYGYTF.

V is TRBV5-5 and J is TRBJ1-1; D is possibly TRBD1 (6 bases). The CDR3 extends over 13 amino acids. The germline CDR1 and CDR2 sequences are SGHKS and YYEKEE (reference sequence). The germline V and J ends were trimmed by 2 bases and 5 bases, with 10 bases remaining between them. The CDR3 DNA reads as TGTGCCAGCAGCTTCGACAGGAGGACTGAAGCTTTCTTT. Translated: CASSFDRRTEAFF.

The chain is built from TRBV7-9 and TRBJ2-3; 8 positions match TRBD2. The CDR3 has 16 amino acids. Germline CDR1 and CDR2: SEHNR and FQNEAQ (reference sequence). The ends lost 4 bases at V and 4 bases at J; junction bases unmatched: 10. The CDR3 nucleotides read TGTGCCAGCAGCTCTTCAGCGGGACTAGTCGCAGATACGCAGTATTTT. Translating it yields CASSSSAGLVADTQYF.

This clone has only one observation. The chain couples TRBV28 to TRBJ1-1; D is unresolved. The germline gives CDR1 MDHEN, CDR2 SYDVKM. This CDR3 region has 13 residues. The ends were cut back, 6 bases at V and 5 bases at J, with 13 bases in the middle. The CDR3 DNA is TGTGCCAGCAGCTCCTGGCGGAGGACTGAAGCTTTCTTT. Translation: CASSSWRRTEAFF.